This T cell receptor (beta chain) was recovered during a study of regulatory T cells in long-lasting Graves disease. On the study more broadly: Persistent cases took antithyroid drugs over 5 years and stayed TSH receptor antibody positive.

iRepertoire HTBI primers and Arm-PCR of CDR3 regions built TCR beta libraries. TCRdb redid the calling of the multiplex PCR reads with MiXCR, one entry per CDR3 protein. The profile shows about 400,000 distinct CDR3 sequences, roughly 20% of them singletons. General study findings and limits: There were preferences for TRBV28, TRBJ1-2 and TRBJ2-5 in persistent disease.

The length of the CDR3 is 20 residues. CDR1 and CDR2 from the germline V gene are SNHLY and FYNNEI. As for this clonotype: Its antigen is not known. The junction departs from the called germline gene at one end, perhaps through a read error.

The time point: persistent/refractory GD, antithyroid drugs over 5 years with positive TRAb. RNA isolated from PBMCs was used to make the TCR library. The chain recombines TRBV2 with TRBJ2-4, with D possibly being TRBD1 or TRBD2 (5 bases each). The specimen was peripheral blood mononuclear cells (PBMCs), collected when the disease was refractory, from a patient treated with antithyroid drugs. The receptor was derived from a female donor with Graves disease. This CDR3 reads CASSPFLTGPTNLAKNIQHF. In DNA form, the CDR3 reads TGTGCCAGCAGTCCGTTCCTTACAGGCCCCACGAATCTAGCCAAAAACATTCAGCACTTC. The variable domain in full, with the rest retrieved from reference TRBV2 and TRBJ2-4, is EPEVTQTPSHQVTQMGQEVILRCVPISNHLYFYWYRQILGQKVEFLVSFYNNEISEKSEIFDDQFSVERPDGSNFTLKIRSTKLEDSAMYFCASSPFLTGPTNLAKNIQHFGAGTRLSVL.